This record looks at one T cell receptor (beta chain) sequence and its context. As yet, its antigen is unknown. CDR3 length equals 13 residues. Germline V CDR1 and CDR2: SGHNT, YENEEA. The germline V and J ends were trimmed by 4 bases and 5 bases, with 11 bases remaining between them. Axillary draining lymph nodes of breast cancer patients supplied the node samples. TCRdb passed the multiplex PCR reads through MiXCR, listing each CDR3 protein once. The sample has about 180,000 distinct CDR3 sequences, roughly a third seen once. The data were taken from a study of breast tumors, draining lymph nodes, adjacent tissues. Study results and caveats: Data only fit, rather than demonstrated, lymph node origin of most tumor T cells. Most tumor T cells seemingly derive from lymph node, then expand in tumor. Tumor repertoires ranked between lymph nodes and nontumor tissue in diversity, with V and J gene preferences. Luminal-like breast cancer showed significantly higher tumor–nontumor repertoire similarity than basal-like.

The rearrangement joins TRBV11-3 to TRBJ1-1, with D perhaps TRBD1 (6 bases). The sequence was collected from a female donor with breast cancer. Some clones in this sample may be carry-over from other donors' samples. Material: axillary lymph node tissue. CDR3 protein: CASSSRRGTEAFF. The CDR3 DNA follows: TGTGCCAGCAGCTCACGAAGGGGGACTGAAGCTTTCTTT.